A selection of T cell receptor beta chains follows, all from one sample in a study of T cells in Graves' hyperthyroidism and ophthalmopathy. TCRdb reanalysed the multiplex PCR reads using MiXCR and keeps one entry per CDR3 protein. The table includes roughly 660,000 distinct CDR3 sequences, 17% detected once. The material sequenced was blood. The origin of the receptors is a man over 45 with Graves' hyperthyroidism. The CDR3 runs from the conserved cysteine through the conserved F or W. D genes are given only for firm matches. The size field is filled for only some rows; it gives once, few, many or a size class.

CDR3	DNA	D	J	V	size
CAIKPGLDSYEQYF	TGTGCCATCAAACCGGGACTCGACTCCTACGAGCAGTACTTC	.	TRBJ2-7	TRBV10-3	.
CASSQDRGTSGNTIYF	TGTGCCAGCAGCCAAGATAGAGGGACCTCTGGAAACACCATATATTTT	.	TRBJ1-3	TRBV4-2	.
CASLLAGTDTQYF	TGTGCCTCCTTACTAGCGGGCACAGATACGCAGTATTTT	TRBD2	TRBJ2-3	TRBV10-3	few
CASWGTGQTYEQYF	TGTGCCAGCTGGGGTACAGGGCAAACCTACGAGCAGTACTTC	.	TRBJ2-7	TRBV27	.
CSARDLRGQYF	TGCAGTGCTAGAGATCTCCGGGGGCAGTACTTC	.	TRBJ2-7	TRBV20-1	.
CASSITNRGLGNTIYF	TGTGCCAGCAGCATCACTAACAGGGGACTAGGAAACACCATATATTTT	TRBD1	TRBJ1-3	TRBV7-2	many
CASSSRQRESDGELFF	TGTGCCAGCAGTTCCCGACAGCGGGAGTCCGACGGGGAGCTGTTTTTT	TRBD2	TRBJ2-2	TRBV12-3/TRBV12-4	many
CASSSGGVTPSSREKLFF	TGTGCCAGCAGCTCCGGGGGGGTGACGCCCAGCTCCAGGGAAAAACTGTTTTTT	.	TRBJ1-4	TRBV7-9	many
CASRTVQGDTEAFF	TGTGCCAGCAGGACGGTTCAGGGGGACACTGAAGCTTTCTTT	TRBD1	TRBJ1-1	TRBV6-1	many
CASSQTGLADSSYEQYF	TGCGCCAGCAGCCAAACCGGACTAGCCGATAGCTCCTACGAGCAGTACTTC	TRBD2	TRBJ2-7	TRBV4-1	.
CASRLGTDHGYTF	TGTGCCAGTCGTTTAGGGACGGACCATGGCTACACCTTC	.	TRBJ1-2	TRBV6-1	.
CSARADRDHHYEQYF	TGCAGTGCTAGAGCAGACCGGGACCACCACTACGAGCAGTACTTC	.	TRBJ2-7	TRBV20-1	.
CASSTLFLQGHGELSF	TGTGCCAGCAGTACATTATTTCTACAGGGGCACGGGGAGCTGTCTTTT	TRBD1	TRBJ2-2	TRBV27	.
CASSLGVGAGTQYF	TGCGCCAGCAGCTTGGGGGTAGGCGCAGGTACGCAGTATTTT	.	TRBJ2-3	TRBV5-1	.
CSVIMNTEAFF	TGCAGCGTTATCATGAACACTGAAGCTTTCTTT	.	TRBJ1-1	TRBV29-1	many
CASSLGGGVIYNEQFF	TGTGCCAGCAGTCTCGGGGGGGGAGTTATCTACAATGAGCAGTTCTTC	TRBD2	TRBJ2-1	TRBV28	.
CASSFSRAAGGFETQYF	TGTGCCAGCAGCTTCTCTCGGGCGGCAGGGGGCTTTGAGACCCAGTACTTC	TRBD1	TRBJ2-5	TRBV7-3	.
CSARELTEAFF	TGCAGTGCTAGAGAACTCACTGAAGCTTTCTTT	.	TRBJ1-1	TRBV20-1	.
CASSSQGGRNGQPQHF	TGTGCCAGCAGCTCCCAGGGCGGCAGGAATGGTCAGCCCCAGCATTTT	.	TRBJ1-5	TRBV7-2	many
CASSGYLRRSYGYTF	TGTGCCAGCAGCGGCTACCTTCGGCGGAGCTATGGCTACACCTTC	.	TRBJ1-2	TRBV11-2	many
CASSLFWREQFF	TGTGCCAGCAGTTTGTTTTGGCGGGAGCAGTTCTTC	.	TRBJ2-1	TRBV28	.
CASSQEGGSGNQPQHF	TGCGCCAGCAGCCAGGAAGGGGGTTCGGGCAATCAGCCCCAGCATTTT	.	TRBJ1-5	TRBV4-1	.
CATSDPTGSGETQYF	TGTGCCACCAGTGACCCTACAGGGTCGGGCGAGACCCAGTACTTC	.	TRBJ2-5	TRBV24-1	few
CASSTRLASSYNEQFF	TGTGCCAGCAGCACCAGACTAGCTAGCTCCTACAATGAGCAGTTCTTC	TRBD2	TRBJ2-1	TRBV13	.
CASSKGQPSANSGANVLTF	TGTGCCAGCAGCAAGGGACAGCCTTCAGCCAACTCTGGGGCCAACGTCCTGACTTTC	TRBD1	TRBJ2-6	TRBV9	few
CAISEGVLEQYF	TGTGCCATCAGTGAAGGGGTCCTCGAGCAGTACTTC	.	TRBJ2-7	TRBV10-3	many
CASGLILGQGRSGANVLTF	TGTGCTAGTGGTTTGATATTGGGACAGGGCCGCTCTGGGGCCAACGTCCTGACTTTC	TRBD1	TRBJ2-6	TRBV12-5	.
CASSRIGREQFF	TGTGCCAGCAGCCGCATTGGGCGAGAGCAGTTCTTC	.	TRBJ2-1	TRBV7-6	many
CASSYDRAGDLTDTQYF	TGTGCCAGCAGTTACGACCGGGCGGGCGACCTTACAGATACGCAGTATTTT	.	TRBJ2-3	TRBV6-5	few
CASSFGHATNEKLFF	TGTGCCAGCAGCTTCGGACACGCAACTAACGAAAAACTGTTTTTT	.	TRBJ1-4	TRBV7-2	.
CATQSGLADNEQFF	TGTGCCACGCAATCGGGACTAGCGGACAATGAGCAGTTCTTC	TRBD2	TRBJ2-1	TRBV10-3	.
CASSTRTSGSIDEQFF	TGTGCCAGTAGTACCCGGACTAGCGGGAGCATTGATGAGCAGTTCTTC	TRBD2	TRBJ2-1	TRBV19	once
CASSEIRGNQPQHF	TGTGCCAGCAGTGAAATAAGGGGCAATCAGCCCCAGCATTTT	.	TRBJ1-5	TRBV6-1	.
CASKLSTGVNTGELFF	TGTGCCAGCAAGTTAAGCACGGGAGTGAACACCGGGGAGCTGTTTTTT	.	TRBJ2-2	TRBV6-1	many
CATSEIWTSGHNEQFF	TGTGCCACCAGTGAAATTTGGACTAGCGGCCACAATGAGCAGTTCTTC	TRBD2	TRBJ2-1	TRBV24-1	.
CASRVRQGTGSPLHF	TGTGCCAGCAGGGTCCGGCAGGGCACGGGCTCACCCCTCCACTTT	.	TRBJ1-6	TRBV2	many
CASSNGDSFSGGYTF	TGTGCCAGTAGTAATGGGGACAGTTTTTCGGGTGGCTACACCTTC	TRBD1	TRBJ1-2	TRBV19	many
CAWSVHRFDTEAFF	TGTGCCTGGAGTGTACACAGGTTCGATACTGAAGCTTTCTTT	.	TRBJ1-1	TRBV30	.
CASSLWRGGEAGAFF	TGTGCCAGCAGCCTCTGGAGGGGCGGCGAGGCTGGGGCTTTCTTT	.	TRBJ1-1	TRBV7-9	.
CASSQDPRKASFNEQFF	TGTGCCAGCAGCCAAGATCCGAGGAAGGCTAGCTTCAATGAGCAGTTCTTC	.	TRBJ2-1	TRBV14	many
CASSSPGTGAYNEQFF	TGTGCCAGCAGTAGCCCGGGGACAGGGGCATACAATGAGCAGTTCTTC	TRBD1	TRBJ2-1	TRBV12-3/TRBV12-4	many
CASSPRVPNTGELFF	TGTGCCAGCAGTCCCAGGGTGCCGAACACCGGGGAGCTGTTTTTT	.	TRBJ2-2	TRBV28	.
CASSFSLAGSKEQFF	TGTGCCAGCAGCTTCTCCCTAGCGGGATCTAAGGAGCAGTTCTTC	TRBD2	TRBJ2-1	TRBV13	.
CASSGSGSLADTQYF	TGTGCCAGCAGTGGTAGCGGGAGCTTGGCAGATACGCAGTATTTT	TRBD2	TRBJ2-3	TRBV12-3/TRBV12-4	.
CASSLVGLYEQYF	TGTGCCAGCAGCTTAGTAGGACTCTACGAGCAGTACTTC	.	TRBJ2-7	TRBV7-9	many